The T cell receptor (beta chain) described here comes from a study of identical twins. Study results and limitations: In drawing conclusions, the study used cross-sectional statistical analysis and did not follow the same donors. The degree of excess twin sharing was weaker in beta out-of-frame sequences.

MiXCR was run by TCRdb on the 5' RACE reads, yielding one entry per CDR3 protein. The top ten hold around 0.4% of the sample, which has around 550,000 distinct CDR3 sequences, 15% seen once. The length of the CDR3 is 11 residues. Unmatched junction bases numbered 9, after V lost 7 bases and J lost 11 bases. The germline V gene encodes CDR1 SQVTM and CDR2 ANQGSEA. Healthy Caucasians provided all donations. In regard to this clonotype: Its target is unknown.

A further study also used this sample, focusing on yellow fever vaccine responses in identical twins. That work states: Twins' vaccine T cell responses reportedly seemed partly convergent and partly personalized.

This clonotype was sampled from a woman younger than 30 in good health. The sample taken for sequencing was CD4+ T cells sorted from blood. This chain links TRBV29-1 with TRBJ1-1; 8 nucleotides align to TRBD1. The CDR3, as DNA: TGCAGCGCAGAGGACAGGGAGGGGGCTTTCTTT. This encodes CSAEDREGAFF.